This T cell receptor (beta chain) was sequenced for a study of cytomegalovirus exposure and HLA in healthy donors. In regard to this clone: Antigen: not known.

V gave up 1 base and J gave up 5 bases, with 14 bases separating them. The CDR3 loop spans 16 amino acids. Germline values: CDR1 LGHNA, CDR2 YSLEER. Study results and limitations: Follow-up analysis found HLA locus-dependent TCR association rates, highest for DRB1 and lowest for HLA-C. Three chains linked to CMV were shown in vitro to be specific for CMV antigens.

A multiplex PCR was run with 60 Vbeta primers and 13 Jbeta primers. Using immunoSEQ multiplex PCR, the repertoire was profiled, and TCRdb retains in-frame clones only, with some absent. Of roughly 180,000 clones listed, about 80% are singletons. The rearrangement links TRBV4-3 to TRBJ2-2; tentative D call: TRBD2 (5 bases). Sequencing used PBMCs. The clonotype originates from a man aged 35 to 55 in good health and CMV-seronegative. In DNA, the CDR3 is TGCGCCAGCAGCCAAGTTAACGGCCGAGGGACCGGGGAGCTGTTTTTT. As protein: CASSQVNGRGTGELFF.